The TCR beta chain under discussion was sequenced for a study of regulatory T cells in long-lasting Graves disease. Study overall: It was over 5 years of antithyroid drugs, with positive TSH receptor antibodies, that meant persistent Graves' disease. Study-wide points: Public clonotype sharing was higher in persistent than newly diagnosed patients.

There are 14 residues in the CDR3. Germline V lookup: CDR1 SGHNT, CDR2 YENEEA. The time point denotes: persistent/refractory GD, antithyroid drugs over 5 years with positive TRAb. Construction of the TCR library relied on RNA isolated from PBMCs. Graves' disease diagnoses used American Thyroid Association guidelines. About this clonotype: The antigen is undetermined. A much larger clone lies one base from this, so it may be a read error.

Construction of TCR beta libraries relied on iRepertoire HTBI primers and on Arm-PCR targeting CDR3 regions. TCRdb reanalysed the multiplex PCR reads using MiXCR and keeps one entry per CDR3 protein. The table records 400,000 to 500,000 distinct CDR3 sequences, 20% to 25% of them present only once. The clonotype comes from a female donor with Graves disease. V gene TRBV11-3 combines with J gene TRBJ2-2, with D possibly TRBD2 on 5 matching bases. This sample comprised peripheral blood mononuclear cells (PBMCs), obtained when the disease was refractory, from a patient treated with antithyroid drugs. The CDR3 nucleotides are TGTGCCAGCAGCAAGACGGTGCATACCGGGGAGCCGTTTTTT. Protein sequence: CASSKTVHTGEPFF. Using reference TRBV11-3 and TRBJ2-2 for the parts outside the CDR3, the full variable domain is EAGVVQSPRYKIIEKKQPVAFWCNPISGHNTLYWYLQNLGQGPELLIRYENEEAVDDSQLPKDRFSAERLKGVDSTLKIQPAELGDSAVYLCASSKTVHTGEPFFGEGSRLTVL.